This TCR beta chain was observed in a study of blood T cells in healthy people across ages. As for the study in general: When template switching was applied, about one barcoded beta molecule was captured per two T cells.

A second PCR, run for 7 to 11 cycles, used a sample-barcoded 5' primer plus a J-beta primer mix. TCRdb redid the calling of the 5' RACE reads with MiXCR, one entry per CDR3 protein. This sample yields about 1,800,000 distinct CDR3 sequences, of which 28% are seen a single time; approximately 7.7% belongs to the top ten. The study's findings and limits: The donors' CMV status was not determined, possibly confounding changes in expanded clonotypes.

Comments on this clonotype: Its antigen is as yet unknown.

There were at least 5 micrograms of total RNA extracted from every sample. Losses at the gene ends were 6 bases for V and 7 bases for J; bases not matched to a gene: 10. Germline loops: CDR1 SQVTM, CDR2 ANQGSEA. This CDR3 has 13 amino acids. The chain couples TRBV29-1 to TRBJ1-2, with 8 bases identical to TRBD1. Sequencing was performed on blood. The sequence derives from a woman under 40 in good health. Here the CDR3 reads CSVLTGEESGYTF. CDR3 sequence (DNA): TGCAGCGTCCTGACAGGGGAAGAGAGTGGCTACACCTTC.